Each of the 20 T cell receptor beta chains below was sequenced from the same sample in a study of PD-1 blockade in classical Hodgkin lymphoma. TCRdb's copy holds only in-frame clones and misses some; the assay was immunoSEQ multiplex PCR. The sample consists of over 15,000 clones, 82% of them appearing once. Every patient experienced relapse after autologous stem cell transplantation, and brentuximab vedotin exposure varied. Sequences were derived from peripheral blood mononuclear cells (PBMCs), sampled before the second cycle of nivolumab. The receptor set was obtained from a human donor with classical Hodgkin lymphoma.

This chain uses TRBV5-6 with TRBJ2-1; perhaps TRBD2 as D (6 bases). Trimming left V 5 bases short and J 6 bases short, with 9 bases between. CDR1 SGHDT and CDR2 YYEEEE come from the germline V gene. The CDR3 contains 12 residues. Here the CDR3 reads CASRDYFNEQFF. As DNA, the CDR3 is TGTGCCAGCAGGGACTATTTCAATGAGCAGTTCTTC.

The V call is TRBV5-5, the J call TRBJ2-5; 14 bases agree with TRBD2. The germline CDR1 and CDR2 sequences are SGHKS and YYEKEE (reference sequence). This CDR3 has 17 residues. V was pared by 4 bases and J by 0 bases, with 5 bases of the junction left unmatched. DNA of the CDR3: TGTGCCAGCAGCCGGACTAGCGGGGGGATCGACCAAGAGACCCAGTACTTC. Its protein product is CASSRTSGGIDQETQYF.

This chain joins TRBV11-1 and TRBJ2-7, with D perhaps matching TRBD1 or TRBD2 (7 bases each). CDR1 and CDR2 from the germline V gene are SGHAT and FQDESV (reference sequence). V was clipped by 5 bases and J by 0 bases, with 20 bases between them. The CDR3 covers 17 residues. CDR3 DNA: TGTGCCAGCAGCAGCGGGGACAGACGAAAACCCTCCTACGAGCAGTACTTC. Translating it yields CASSSGDRRKPSYEQYF.

This clone was counted only a few times. This rearrangement joins TRBV19 to TRBJ2-7; TRBD1 matches at 10 bases. This CDR3 is 15 amino acids long. Germline V gene lookup returns CDR1 LNHDA and CDR2 SQIVND (reference sequence). Trimming took 5 bases from V and 4 from J; bases not matched to a gene: 8. The CDR3 region is CASSFGQGGTYEQYF. DNA of the CDR3: TGTGCCAGTAGTTTCGGACAGGGGGGAACTTACGAGCAGTACTTC. Variable domain in full (rest from reference TRBV19 and TRBJ2-7): DGGITQSPKYLFRKEGQNVTLSCEQNLNHDAMYWYRQDPGQGLRLIYYSQIVNDFQKGDIAEGYSVSREKKESFPLTVTSAQKNPTAFYLCASSFGQGGTYEQYFGPGTRLTVT.

This clone was recorded once. This rearrangement joins TRBV7-9 to TRBJ1-2; no clear D. CDR3 length: 14 amino acids. V was clipped by 1 base and J by 7 bases, with 13 bases between them. CDR1 is SEHNR and CDR2 is FQNEAQ in the germline V gene (reference sequence). The CDR3 reads CASSLVERPGGYTF. In DNA, the CDR3 is TGTGCCAGCAGCTTAGTAGAGCGGCCCGGTGGCTACACCTTC.

CDR3 in amino acids: CASSQQQVSGANVLTF. Written as DNA, the CDR3 is TGTGCCAGCAGCCAACAACAGGTCTCTGGGGCCAACGTCCTGACTTTC. V usage is TRBV4-2 and J usage is TRBJ2-6; a weak D match, TRBD1 (5 bases). This CDR3 contains 16 residues. CDR1 and CDR2 from the germline V gene are LGHNA and YNFKEQ. The V and J ends lost 2 bases and 0 bases respectively, with 8 bases between them.

This chain links TRBV15 with TRBJ2-5, with TRBD2 identical over 7 bases. Unmatched junction bases numbered 11, after V lost 5 bases and J lost 2 bases. Germline assignment: CDR1 LNHNV and CDR2 YYDKDF (reference sequence). The CDR3 length is 16 residues. DNA for the CDR3: TGTGCCACCAGCGAGGAGGCAGCGGGGAATCAAGAGACCCAGTACTTC. Translated, it gives CATSEEAAGNQETQYF.

The chain recombines TRBV11-3 with TRBJ1-5; D possibly corresponds to TRBD1 (6 bases). The length of the CDR3 is 15 residues. Per the germline V gene, CDR1 is SGHNT and CDR2 is YENEEA. V was pared by 5 bases and J by 0 bases, with 11 bases between. CDR3 loop: CASSPWTDSNQPQHF. CDR3 coding DNA: TGTGCCAGCAGCCCCTGGACAGATAGCAATCAGCCCCAGCATTTT.

The chain couples TRBV28 to TRBJ2-2, with TRBD1 matching 9 bases. This CDR3 comprises 18 residues. The V and J ends lost 6 bases and 4 bases, in that order; junction bases with no gene match: 15. Germline values: CDR1 MDHEN, CDR2 SYDVKM. The CDR3, as DNA: TGTGCCAGCAGACCACGGACCGGGACAGGGAAGAGCACCGGGGAGCTGTTTTTT. The encoded protein is CASRPRTGTGKSTGELFF. Full variable domain (missing parts from reference TRBV28 and TRBJ2-2): DVKVTQSSRYLVKRTGEKVFLECVQDMDHENMFWYRQDPGLGLRLIYFSYDVKMKEKGDIPEGYSVSREKKERFSLILESASTNQTSMYLCASRPRTGTGKSTGELFFGEGSRLTVL.

The chain uses TRBV7-9 and TRBJ2-3; D is possibly TRBD1 (6 bases). The CDR3 contains 16 residues. Germline V lookup: CDR1 SEHNR, CDR2 FQNEAQ (reference sequence). V was trimmed by 5 bases and J by 3 bases, leaving 18 bases between them. CDR3 nucleotides: TGTGCCAGCAGCCGTAACTGGGGGCGGGCGACAGATACGCAGTATTTT. It encodes CASSRNWGRATDTQYF.

J is TRBJ1-4 and V is TRBV27, with no clear D. The V gene lost 8 bases and the J gene lost 8 bases, with 18 bases spanning the gap. CDR1 is MNHEY and CDR2 is SMNVEV in the germline V gene (reference sequence). CDR3 size: 14 residues. The CDR3 loop is CASPHGVLEEKLFF. The CDR3 DNA is TGTGCCAGCCCTCACGGGGTTCTAGAAGAAAAACTGTTTTTT.

The V and J genes are TRBV9 and TRBJ1-1; the D gene is possibly TRBD1 (5 bases). V was clipped by 0 bases and J by 0 bases, with 6 bases between them. This CDR3 spans 14 amino acids. Germline loops: CDR1 SGDLS, CDR2 YYNGEE. The CDR3 DNA sequence: TGTGCCAGCAGCGTAGAACAGGTGAACACTGAAGCTTTCTTT. Its protein product is CASSVEQVNTEAFF.

The chain links TRBV7-3 to TRBJ1-3; 7 bases fit TRBD1. There are 16 residues in the CDR3. Germline CDR1 SGHTA, CDR2 FQGTGA. The junction had 2 bases not matched to a gene; V was cut back by 0 bases and J by 0 bases. The CDR3 bases are TGTGCCAGCAGCTTAACAGGGGGCGCCTCTGGAAACACCATATATTTT. This translates into CASSLTGGASGNTIYF.

The V and J genes are TRBV18 and TRBJ2-3; D gene unclear. This CDR3 contains 13 residues. With 3 bases removed from V and 5 bases from J, the gap between germline ends came to 9 bases. Germline CDR1 KGHSH, CDR2 LQKENI. The CDR3 sequence is CASSPRPEDTQYF. In nucleotides, the CDR3 is TGTGCCAGCTCACCCCGTCCGGAAGATACGCAGTATTTT.

The V gene is TRBV18, the J gene TRBJ2-1; 11 bases fit TRBD2. In germline, CDR1 is KGHSH, CDR2 LQKENI. The CDR3 loop spans 16 amino acids. With 3 bases clipped from V and 5 bases from J, the junction kept 6 bases outside the gene matches. Here the CDR3 reads CASSPASGGNHNEQFF. As DNA, the CDR3 is TGTGCCAGCTCACCTGCTAGCGGGGGGAATCACAATGAGCAGTTCTTC.

The chain combines TRBV7-2 with TRBJ1-2, with a possible D match to TRBD1 (5 bases). Per germline, CDR1 SGHTA and CDR2 FQGNSA. V gave up 0 bases and J gave up 4 bases, with 6 bases separating them. There are 13 residues in the CDR3. The CDR3 sequence is CASSLAGAYGYTF. The CDR3 DNA reads as TGTGCCAGCAGCTTAGCAGGGGCCTATGGCTACACCTTC.

This clone was detected only a few times. J is TRBJ2-3 and V is TRBV9; D gene ambiguous. This CDR3 comprises 13 residues. From germline, CDR1 is SGDLS and CDR2 YYNGEE. Between the trimmed V and J ends, which lost 0 bases and 7 bases, there was a span of 9 bases. CDR3 in DNA: TGTGCCAGCAGCGTAGACACAGTCAATACGCAGTATTTT. It specifies CASSVDTVNTQYF.

The rearrangement uses TRBV27 and TRBJ2-4; a weak D match, TRBD2 (6 bases). The V and J ends lost 5 bases and 2 bases respectively, with 10 bases between them. Germline V gives CDR1 MNHEY, CDR2 SMNVEV (reference sequence). This CDR3 comprises 14 residues. The CDR3 spells CASSRGTPKNIQYF. The DNA of the CDR3 is TGTGCCAGCAGTAGAGGGACTCCCAAAAACATTCAGTACTTC.

The V call is TRBV4-1, the J call TRBJ1-6; possible D gene TRBD1, 5 bases. Germline V gene data show CDR1 as MGHRA and CDR2 as YSYEKL. This CDR3 has 13 residues. Deletions cut 7 bases from V and 9 bases from J, with 13 bases between. The CDR3 nucleotides are TGCGCCAGCATGGGGCAGGGAGGTTCACCCCTCCACTTT. Amino acids: CASMGQGGSPLHF.

The V gene is TRBV5-4, the J gene TRBJ2-3; 9 positions match TRBD2. The CDR3 covers 16 residues. V lost 2 bases, J lost 3 bases, and 7 bases stayed unmatched. Germline CDR1 SGHNT, CDR2 YYREEE (reference sequence). CDR3 in DNA: TGTGCCAGCAGCTTACCCTTGCGGGGGGGAACAGATACGCAGTATTTT. This translates into CASSLPLRGGTDTQYF.